The sequence of this TCR beta chain was determined in a study of T cell responses to AZD1222 COVID-19 vaccine. Using immunoSEQ multiplex PCR, the repertoire was profiled, and TCRdb retains in-frame clones only, with some absent. The sample holds 140,000 to 150,000 clones, about 93% seen once. The V and J ends lost 7 bases and 4 bases respectively, with 15 bases between them. Per the germline V gene, CDR1 is SGHRS and CDR2 is YFSETQ. The CDR3 is 14 amino acids. The chain links TRBV5-1 to TRBJ2-1; D not resolved. This clonotype originated in an adult in good health. Sequenced here: peripheral blood, sampled on day 0 of AZD1222 vaccination. The CDR3 coding sequence is TGCGCCAGCGTCCGGGCCCGAGTTTACAATGAGCAGTTCTTC. Translating gives CASVRARVYNEQFF.